The next 5 T cell receptor beta chains were all read from a single sample in a study of T cell repertoires in cytomegalovirus infection. TCRdb re-called the reads with MiXCR, one entry per CDR3 protein. The table has about 250,000 distinct CDR3 sequences, approximately 15% seen once. Sequencing was carried out using CD8+ T cells from PBMCs. The receptor source for this set is a human donor in good health (CMV status not recorded). Some clones in this sample may be carry-over from other donors' samples.

This clonotype was counted only a few times. This chain uses TRBV27 with TRBJ2-7, with D perhaps matching TRBD1 (5 bases). The CDR3 loop spans 15 amino acids. Per the germline V gene, CDR1 is MNHEY and CDR2 is SMNVEV (reference sequence). V lost 5 bases and J lost 2, with 16 bases in between. The CDR3 sequence: CASSNYQDSTYEQYF. In DNA, the CDR3 is TGTGCCAGCAGTAACTACCAAGACAGTACCTACGAGCAGTACTTC.

At least ten counts were recorded for this clonotype. The rearrangement uses TRBV7-8 and TRBJ1-2; possibly TRBD1 for D (5 bases). Deletions cut 1 base from V and 4 bases from J, with 13 bases between. The CDR3 consists of 15 residues. The germline CDR1 and CDR2 sequences are SGHVS and FQNEAQ. This CDR3 is CASSLVRQGAYGYTF. CDR3 bases: TGTGCCAGCAGCTTAGTTCGGCAGGGCGCCTATGGCTACACCTTC.

The chain carries TRBV6-2 or TRBV6-3 and TRBJ2-3, with 7 positions matching TRBD1. The CDR3 runs to 15 residues. CDR1 is MNHEY, CDR2 SVGEGT, per germline. Trimming at V came to 6 bases and at J to 2 bases, leaving 8 bases not matched to a gene. CDR3 loop: CASSLTGVDTDTQYF. In DNA, the CDR3 is TGTGCCAGCAGCCTCACAGGGGTGGACACAGATACGCAGTATTTT.

This clonotype showed up many times. The chain combines TRBV12-3 or TRBV12-4 with TRBJ1-5; a weak D match, TRBD1 (5 bases). V gave up 6 bases and J gave up 0 bases, with 18 bases separating them. The CDR3 has 17 amino acids. This CDR3 reads CASRYQTGNNSNQPQHF. The CDR3 DNA follows: TGTGCCAGCAGATACCAAACAGGAAATAATAGCAATCAGCCCCAGCATTTT.

This clonotype was detected many times. V and J are TRBV2 and TRBJ2-1; TRBD1 agrees at 9 bases. This CDR3 region has 15 residues. Per the germline V gene, CDR1 is SNHLY and CDR2 is FYNNEI. The V and J ends lost 4 bases and 8 bases, in that order; junction bases with no gene match: 9. The CDR3 here is CASSATGGAGDEQFF. CDR3 DNA sequence: TGTGCCAGCAGTGCTACAGGGGGCGCCGGTGATGAGCAGTTCTTC. Together with reference TRBV2 and TRBJ2-1, the CDR3 gives the full variable domain: EPEVTQTPSHQVTQMGQEVILRCVPISNHLYFYWYRQILGQKVEFLVSFYNNEISEKSEIFDDQFSVERPDGSNFTLKIRSTKLEDSAMYFCASSATGGAGDEQFFGPGTRLTVL.